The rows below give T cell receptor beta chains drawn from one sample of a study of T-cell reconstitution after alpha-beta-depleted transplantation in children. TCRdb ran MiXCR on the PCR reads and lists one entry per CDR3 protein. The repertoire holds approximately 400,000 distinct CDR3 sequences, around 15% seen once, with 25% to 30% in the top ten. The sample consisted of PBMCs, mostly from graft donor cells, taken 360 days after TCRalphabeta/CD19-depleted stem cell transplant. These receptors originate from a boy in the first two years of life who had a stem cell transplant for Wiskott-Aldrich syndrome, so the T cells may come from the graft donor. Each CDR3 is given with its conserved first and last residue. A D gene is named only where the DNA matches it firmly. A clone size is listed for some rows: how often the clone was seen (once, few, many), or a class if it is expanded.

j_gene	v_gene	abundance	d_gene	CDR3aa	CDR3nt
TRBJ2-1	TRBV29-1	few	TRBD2	CSVDEILAGSYNEQFF	TGCAGCGTTGACGAAATACTAGCGGGATCCTACAATGAGCAGTTCTTC
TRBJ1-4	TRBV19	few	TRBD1	CASSPTGAVGEKLFF	TGTGCCAGTAGCCCGACAGGGGCAGTGGGCGAAAAACTGTTTTTT
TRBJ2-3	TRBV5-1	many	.	CASSLFRHTDTQYF	TGCGCCAGCAGCTTGTTCAGGCACACAGATACGCAGTATTTT
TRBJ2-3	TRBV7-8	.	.	CASSSRQGIGTDTQYF	TGTGCCAGCAGCTCCCGGCAGGGGATTGGCACAGATACGCAGTATTTT
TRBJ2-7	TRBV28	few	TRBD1	CASSFIQGGYEQYF	TGTGCCAGCAGTTTCATACAGGGGGGCTACGAGCAGTACTTC
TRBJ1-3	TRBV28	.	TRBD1	CASIPGGLSGNTIYF	TGTGCCAGCATTCCAGGGGGGCTCTCTGGAAACACCATATATTTT
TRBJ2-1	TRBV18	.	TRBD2	CASSLGLAGVPEQFF	TGTGCCAGCTCACTTGGACTAGCGGGAGTCCCTGAGCAGTTCTTC
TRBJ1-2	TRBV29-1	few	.	CSVEDGRWQGYTF	TGCAGCGTTGAAGATGGTAGGTGGCAAGGCTACACCTTC
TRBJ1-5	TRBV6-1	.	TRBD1	CASRGTGRFQPQHF	TGTGCCAGCAGGGGGACAGGGAGGTTTCAGCCCCAGCATTTT
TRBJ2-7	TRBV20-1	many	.	CSARVAGENEQYF	TGCAGTGCTAGGGTGGCAGGGGAGAACGAGCAGTACTTC
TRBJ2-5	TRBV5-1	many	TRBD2	CASSPLAGYQETQYF	TGCGCCAGCAGCCCTTTAGCGGGGTACCAAGAGACCCAGTACTTC
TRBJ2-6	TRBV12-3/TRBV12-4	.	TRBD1	CASSLFRGRPGANVLTF	TGTGCCAGCAGTTTGTTCAGGGGGCGACCTGGGGCCAACGTCCTGACTTTC
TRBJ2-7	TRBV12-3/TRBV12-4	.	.	CASGLAGPYEQYF	TGTGCCAGCGGGCTGGCAGGCCCATACGAGCAGTACTTC
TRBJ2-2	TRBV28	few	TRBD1	CASSLFWGTENTGELFF	TGTGCCAGCAGTTTATTCTGGGGGACAGAGAACACCGGGGAGCTGTTTTTT
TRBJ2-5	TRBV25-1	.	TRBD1	CASKNPGGDGETQYF	TGTGCCAGCAAGAACCCAGGGGGCGACGGAGAGACCCAGTACTTC
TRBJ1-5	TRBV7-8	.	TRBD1	CASSTTGKSQPQHF	TGTGCCAGCAGCACGACAGGGAAGTCTCAGCCCCAGCATTTT
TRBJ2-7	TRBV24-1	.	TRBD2	CATSPQMASGAVYEQYF	TGTGCCACCAGCCCTCAAATGGCTAGCGGGGCAGTCTACGAGCAGTACTTC
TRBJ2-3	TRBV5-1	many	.	CASSLGYTDTQYF	TGTGCCAGCAGCTTGGGGTACACAGATACGCAGTATTTT
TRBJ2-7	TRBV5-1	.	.	CASSIVGYEQYF	TGCGCCAGCAGCATAGTGGGTTACGAGCAGTACTTC
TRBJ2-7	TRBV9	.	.	CASSVEQGYEQYF	TGTGCCAGCAGCGTAGAGCAAGGCTACGAGCAGTACTTC
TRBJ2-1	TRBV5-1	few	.	CASSRYHQGEGSEQFF	TGCGCCAGCAGCCGGTATCACCAGGGGGAGGGATCGGAGCAGTTCTTC
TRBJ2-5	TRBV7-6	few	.	CASSLLGKETQYF	TGTGCCAGCAGCTTATTAGGGAAAGAGACCCAGTACTTC
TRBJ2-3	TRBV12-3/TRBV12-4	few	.	CASSLAYQRDGTDTQYF	TGTGCCAGCAGTTTAGCGTACCAGAGGGATGGCACAGATACGCAGTATTTT
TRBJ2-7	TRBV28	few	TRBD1	CASSRPGQLVYEQYF	TGTGCCAGCAGTAGACCGGGACAGCTGGTATACGAGCAGTACTTC
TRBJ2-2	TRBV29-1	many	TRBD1	CSVAPGGFHTGELFF	TGCAGCGTTGCCCCAGGGGGCTTTCACACCGGGGAGCTGTTTTTT
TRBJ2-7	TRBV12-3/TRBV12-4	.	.	CASSLIAYEQYF	TGTGCCAGCAGTTTGATCGCCTACGAGCAGTACTTC
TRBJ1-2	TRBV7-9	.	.	CASSFEAFLGYTF	TGTGCCAGCAGCTTCGAGGCCTTCTTGGGCTACACCTTC
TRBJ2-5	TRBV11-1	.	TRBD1	CASSLGLTGGRAQETQYF	TGTGCCAGCAGCTTAGGCCTGACAGGGGGCCGGGCACAAGAGACCCAGTACTTC
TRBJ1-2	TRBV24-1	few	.	CATSEGTPINYGYTF	TGTGCCACCAGTGAAGGGACACCAATTAACTATGGCTACACCTTC
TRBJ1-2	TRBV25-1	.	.	CASSEWGDGYTF	TGTGCCAGCAGTGAATGGGGTGACGGCTACACCTTC
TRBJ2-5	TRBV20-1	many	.	CSARDLQETQYF	TGCAGTGCTAGGGACTTGCAAGAGACCCAGTACTTC
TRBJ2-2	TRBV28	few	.	CASTSTGELFF	TGTGCCAGCACTTCTACCGGGGAGCTGTTTTTT
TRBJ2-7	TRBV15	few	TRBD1	CATSPRQGPYEQYF	TGTGCCACCAGCCCCCGACAGGGTCCTTACGAGCAGTACTTC
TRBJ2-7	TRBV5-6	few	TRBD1	CASNPRGQSFPRRYEQYF	TGTGCCAGCAACCCCAGGGGGCAGTCCTTTCCTCGACGCTACGAGCAGTACTTC
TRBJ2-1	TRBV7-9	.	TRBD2	CSSSPRGGTSYNEQFF	TGTTCCAGCAGCCCCCGCGGGGGTACCTCCTACAATGAGCAGTTCTTC
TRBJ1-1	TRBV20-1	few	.	CSARSGGTRAFF	TGCAGTGCTAGGTCGGGGGGGACTAGAGCTTTCTTT
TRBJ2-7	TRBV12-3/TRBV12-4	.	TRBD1	CASSSPPGTDSYEQYF	TGTGCCAGCAGTTCGCCCCCCGGGACAGACTCCTACGAGCAGTACTTC
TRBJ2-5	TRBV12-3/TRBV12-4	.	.	CASKRETIQETQYF	TGTGCCAGCAAGCGAGAGACGATCCAAGAGACCCAGTACTTC
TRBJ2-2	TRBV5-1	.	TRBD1	CASSRQGENTGELFF	TGCGCCAGCAGCCGACAGGGCGAGAACACCGGGGAGCTGTTTTTT
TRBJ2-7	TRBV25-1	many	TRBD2	CASSRGVEQYF	TGTGCCAGCAGTCGGGGGGTCGAGCAGTACTTC
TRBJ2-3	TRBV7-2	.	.	CASSLARQPSTDTQYF	TGTGCCAGCAGCTTAGCGAGGCAGCCTAGCACAGATACGCAGTATTTT
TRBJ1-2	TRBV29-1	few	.	CSVVAIYGYTF	TGCAGCGTTGTAGCGATCTATGGCTACACCTTC
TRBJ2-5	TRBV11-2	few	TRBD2	CASSRPGLAVSSGETQYF	TGTGCCAGCAGCCGGCCGGGACTAGCGGTATCCAGCGGGGAGACCCAGTACTTC
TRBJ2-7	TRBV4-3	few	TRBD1	CASSPKTGYEQYF	TGCGCCAGCAGCCCCAAGACAGGGTACGAGCAGTACTTC
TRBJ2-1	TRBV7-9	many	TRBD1	CASSAQGWGHNEQFF	TGTGCCAGCAGCGCACAGGGGTGGGGACACAATGAGCAGTTCTTC
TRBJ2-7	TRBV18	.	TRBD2	CASSPLSGRIGYEQYF	TGTGCCAGCTCACCGCTAAGCGGGAGAATTGGCTACGAGCAGTACTTC
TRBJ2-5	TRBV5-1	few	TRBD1	CASSWTGGYQETQYF	TGCGCCAGCAGCTGGACAGGGGGGTACCAAGAGACCCAGTACTTC
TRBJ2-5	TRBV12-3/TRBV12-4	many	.	CASSPQPYQETQYF	TGTGCCAGCAGCCCACAACCGTACCAAGAGACCCAGTACTTC
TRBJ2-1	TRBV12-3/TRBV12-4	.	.	CASSPGTHNEQFF	TGTGCCAGCAGCCCCGGGACTCACAATGAGCAGTTCTTC
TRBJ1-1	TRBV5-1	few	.	CASSTPDSFGTEAFF	TGCGCCAGCAGCACCCCGGACAGTTTCGGCACTGAAGCTTTCTTT
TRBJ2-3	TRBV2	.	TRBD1	CASADRGLTDTQYF	TGTGCCAGCGCTGACAGGGGGCTGACAGATACGCAGTATTTT
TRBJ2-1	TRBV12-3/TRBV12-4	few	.	CASRSRNNEQFF	TGTGCCAGCAGGAGCAGGAACAATGAGCAGTTCTTC
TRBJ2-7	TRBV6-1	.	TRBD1	CASSATGGSEQYF	TGTGCCAGCAGTGCCACAGGGGGCAGCGAGCAGTACTTC
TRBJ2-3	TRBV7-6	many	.	CASSFEGRDTDTQYF	TGTGCCAGCAGCTTTGAGGGCAGGGACACAGATACGCAGTATTTT